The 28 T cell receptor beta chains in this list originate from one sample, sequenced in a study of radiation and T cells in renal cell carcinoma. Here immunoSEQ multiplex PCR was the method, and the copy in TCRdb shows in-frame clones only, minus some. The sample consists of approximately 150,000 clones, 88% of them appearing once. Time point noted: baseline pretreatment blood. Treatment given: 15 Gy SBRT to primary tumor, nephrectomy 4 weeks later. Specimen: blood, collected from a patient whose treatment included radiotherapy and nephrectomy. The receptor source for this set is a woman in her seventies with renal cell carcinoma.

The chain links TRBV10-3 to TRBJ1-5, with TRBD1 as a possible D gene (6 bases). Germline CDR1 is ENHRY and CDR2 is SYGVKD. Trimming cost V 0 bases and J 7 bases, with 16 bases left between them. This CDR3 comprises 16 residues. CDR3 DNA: TGTGCCATCAGTGAGTCGGGGAGGGGGACAAACCAGCCCCAGCATTTT. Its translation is CAISESGRGTNQPQHF.

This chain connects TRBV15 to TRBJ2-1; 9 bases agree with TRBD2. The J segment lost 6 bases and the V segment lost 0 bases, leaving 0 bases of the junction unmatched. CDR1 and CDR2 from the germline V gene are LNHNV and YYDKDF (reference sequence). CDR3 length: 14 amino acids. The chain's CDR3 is CATSRERGGNEQFF. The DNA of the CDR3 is TGTGCCACCAGCAGAGAGCGGGGGGGCAATGAGCAGTTCTTC.

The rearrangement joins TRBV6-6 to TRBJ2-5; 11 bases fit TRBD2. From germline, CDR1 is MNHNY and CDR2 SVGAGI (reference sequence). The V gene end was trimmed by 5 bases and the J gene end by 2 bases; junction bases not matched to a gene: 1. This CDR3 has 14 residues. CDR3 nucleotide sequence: TGTGCCAGCAGTCTAGCGGGGGGACAAGAGACCCAGTACTTC. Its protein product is CASSLAGGQETQYF.

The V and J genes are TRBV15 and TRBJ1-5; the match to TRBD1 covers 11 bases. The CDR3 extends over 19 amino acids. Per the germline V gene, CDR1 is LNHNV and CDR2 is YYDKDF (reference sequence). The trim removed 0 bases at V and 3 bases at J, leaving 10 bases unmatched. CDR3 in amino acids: CATSRDQGRGQGVNQPQHF. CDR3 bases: TGTGCCACCAGCAGAGATCAGGGTCGGGGACAGGGGGTCAATCAGCCCCAGCATTTT.

The CDR3 loop is CASSRGRTNTGELFF. CDR3 DNA: TGTGCCAGCAGCCGAGGCCGGACGAACACCGGGGAGCTGTTTTTT. The chain joins TRBV11-1 to TRBJ2-2, with D unresolved. The length of the CDR3 is 15 residues. Germline V lookup: CDR1 SGHAT, CDR2 FQDESV (reference sequence). Trimming pared 5 bases from V and 0 bases from J, leaving 10 bases between.

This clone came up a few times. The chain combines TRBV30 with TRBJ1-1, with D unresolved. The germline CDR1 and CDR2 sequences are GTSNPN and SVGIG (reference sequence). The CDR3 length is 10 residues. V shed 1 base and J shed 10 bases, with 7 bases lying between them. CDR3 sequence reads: CAWSEVTAFF. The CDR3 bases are TGTGCCTGGAGTGAGGTTACAGCTTTCTTT.

The DNA of the CDR3 is TGTGCCAGCAGTAGACAGGGGTCCCCTGTTATGAACACTGAAGCTTTCTTT. Translated: CASSRQGSPVMNTEAFF. This sequence joins TRBV2 and TRBJ1-1; TRBD1 matches at 8 bases. The trim removed 5 bases at V and 0 bases at J, leaving 11 bases unmatched. The CDR3 spans 17 residues. Germline CDR1 and CDR2: SNHLY and FYNNEI.

CDR3 sequence (DNA): TGTGCCAGCAGCCTCGACATCTCTCAGCCCCAGCATTTT. Protein: CASSLDISQPQHF. The rearrangement links TRBV7-2 to TRBJ1-5, with D unresolved. V lost 5 bases and J lost 6, with 11 bases in between. The CDR3 loop spans 13 amino acids. Germline lookup yields CDR1 SGHTA and CDR2 FQGNSA.

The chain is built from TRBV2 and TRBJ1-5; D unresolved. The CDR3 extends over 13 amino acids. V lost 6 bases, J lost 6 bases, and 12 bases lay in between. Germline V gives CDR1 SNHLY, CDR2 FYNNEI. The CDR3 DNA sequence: TGTGCCAGCAGCCCGGGCCTCGCTCAGCCCCAGCATTTT. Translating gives CASSPGLAQPQHF.

DNA of the CDR3: TGTGCCAGCAGCTCAGGACAGACGTTTGGCTATGGCTACACCTTC. It translates to CASSSGQTFGYGYTF. The V gene is TRBV28, the J gene TRBJ1-2; possible D gene TRBD1, 6 bases. Per the germline V gene, CDR1 is MDHEN and CDR2 is SYDVKM. V lost 6 bases and J 4 bases, leaving 18 bases between the germline ends. This CDR3 comprises 15 residues.

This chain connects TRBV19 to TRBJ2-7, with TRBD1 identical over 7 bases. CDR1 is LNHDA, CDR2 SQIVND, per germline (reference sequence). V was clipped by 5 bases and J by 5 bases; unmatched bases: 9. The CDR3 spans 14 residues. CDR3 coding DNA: TGTGCCAGTAGTTCGGACAGGCGCTTCCACGAGCAGTACTTC. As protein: CASSSDRRFHEQYF.

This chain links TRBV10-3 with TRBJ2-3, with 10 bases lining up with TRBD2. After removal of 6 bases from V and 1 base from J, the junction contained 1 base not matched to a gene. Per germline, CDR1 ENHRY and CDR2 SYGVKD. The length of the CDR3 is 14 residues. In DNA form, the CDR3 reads TGTGCCATCAGCCTAGCGGGGGGCACAGATACGCAGTATTTT. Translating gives CAISLAGGTDTQYF.

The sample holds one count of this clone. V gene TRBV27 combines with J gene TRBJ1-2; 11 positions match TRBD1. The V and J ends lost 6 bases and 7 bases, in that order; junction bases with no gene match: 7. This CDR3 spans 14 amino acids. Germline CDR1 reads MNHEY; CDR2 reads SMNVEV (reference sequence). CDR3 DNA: TGTGCCAGCAGGTCCTGGACAGGGGGCTCTGGCTACACCTTC. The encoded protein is CASRSWTGGSGYTF.

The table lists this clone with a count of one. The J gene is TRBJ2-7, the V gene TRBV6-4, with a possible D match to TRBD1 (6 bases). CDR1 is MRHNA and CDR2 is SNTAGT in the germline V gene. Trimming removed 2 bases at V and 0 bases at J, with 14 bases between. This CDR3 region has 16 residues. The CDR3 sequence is CASSDQAGVYSYEQYF. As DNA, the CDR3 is TGTGCCAGCAGTGACCAGGCAGGGGTATACTCCTACGAGCAGTACTTC.

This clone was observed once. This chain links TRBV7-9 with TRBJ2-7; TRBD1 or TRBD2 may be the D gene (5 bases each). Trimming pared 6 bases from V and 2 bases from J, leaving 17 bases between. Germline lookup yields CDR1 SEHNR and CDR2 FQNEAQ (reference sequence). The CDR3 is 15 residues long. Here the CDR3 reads CASRERGVGAYEQYF. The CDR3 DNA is TGTGCCAGCAGAGAAAGGGGAGTCGGTGCCTACGAGCAGTACTTC.

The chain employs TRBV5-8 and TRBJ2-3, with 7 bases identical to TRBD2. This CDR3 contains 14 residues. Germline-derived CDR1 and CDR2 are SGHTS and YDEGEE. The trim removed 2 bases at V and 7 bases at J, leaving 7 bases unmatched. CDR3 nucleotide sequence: TGTGCCAGCAGCTTAGCGGGGACCAGGTATACGCAGTATTTT. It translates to CASSLAGTRYTQYF.

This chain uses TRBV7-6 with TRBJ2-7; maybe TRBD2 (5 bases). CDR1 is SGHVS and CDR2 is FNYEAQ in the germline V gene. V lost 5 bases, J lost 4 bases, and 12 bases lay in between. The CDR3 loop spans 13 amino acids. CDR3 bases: TGTGCCAGCAGCGCCGGACTGGATTACGAGCAGTACTTC. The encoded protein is CASSAGLDYEQYF.

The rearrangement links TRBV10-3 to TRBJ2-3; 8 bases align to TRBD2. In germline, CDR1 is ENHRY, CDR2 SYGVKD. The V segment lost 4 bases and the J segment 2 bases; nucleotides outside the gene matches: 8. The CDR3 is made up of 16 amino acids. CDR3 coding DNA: TGTGCCATCAGTGTGGGACTAGAGTTAAACACAGATACGCAGTATTTT. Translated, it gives CAISVGLELNTDTQYF.

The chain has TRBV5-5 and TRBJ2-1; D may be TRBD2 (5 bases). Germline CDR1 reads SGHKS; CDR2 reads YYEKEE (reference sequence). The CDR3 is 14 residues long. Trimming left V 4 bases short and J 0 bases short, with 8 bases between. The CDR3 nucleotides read TGTGCCAGCAGCGCAGCGGCCTCCTACAATGAGCAGTTCTTC. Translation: CASSAAASYNEQFF.

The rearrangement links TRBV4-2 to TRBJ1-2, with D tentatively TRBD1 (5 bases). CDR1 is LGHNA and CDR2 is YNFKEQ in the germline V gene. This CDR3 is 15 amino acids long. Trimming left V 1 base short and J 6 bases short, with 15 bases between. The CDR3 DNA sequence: TGTGCCAGCAGCCAAGGCGCAGGGTATAAGGATGGCTACACCTTC. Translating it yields CASSQGAGYKDGYTF.

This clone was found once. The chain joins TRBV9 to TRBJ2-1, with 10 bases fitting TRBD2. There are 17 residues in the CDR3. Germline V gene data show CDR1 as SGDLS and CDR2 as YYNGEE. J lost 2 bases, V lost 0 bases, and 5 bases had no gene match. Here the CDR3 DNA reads TGTGCCAGCAGCGTAGGTTCGCTAGCGGGGGCCTACAATGAGCAGTTCTTC. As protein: CASSVGSLAGAYNEQFF. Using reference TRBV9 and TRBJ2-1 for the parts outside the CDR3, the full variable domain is DSGVTQTPKHLITATGQRVTLRCSPRSGDLSVYWYQQSLDQGLQFLIQYYNGEERAKGNILERFSAQQFPDLHSELNLSSLELGDSALYFCASSVGSLAGAYNEQFFGPGTRLTVL.

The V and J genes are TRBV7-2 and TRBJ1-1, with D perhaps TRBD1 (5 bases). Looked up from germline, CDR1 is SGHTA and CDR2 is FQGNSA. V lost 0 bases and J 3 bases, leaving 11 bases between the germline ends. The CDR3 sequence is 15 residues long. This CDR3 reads CASSLAGTPDTEAFF. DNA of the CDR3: TGTGCCAGCAGCTTAGCGGGGACGCCTGACACTGAAGCTTTCTTT.

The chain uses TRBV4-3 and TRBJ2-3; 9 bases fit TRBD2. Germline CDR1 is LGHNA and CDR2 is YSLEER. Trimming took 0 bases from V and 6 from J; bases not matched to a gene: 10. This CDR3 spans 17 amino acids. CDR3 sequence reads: CASSQDLRLAGSDTQYF. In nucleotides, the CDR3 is TGCGCCAGCAGCCAAGATCTTAGGCTAGCGGGGTCGGATACGCAGTATTTT.

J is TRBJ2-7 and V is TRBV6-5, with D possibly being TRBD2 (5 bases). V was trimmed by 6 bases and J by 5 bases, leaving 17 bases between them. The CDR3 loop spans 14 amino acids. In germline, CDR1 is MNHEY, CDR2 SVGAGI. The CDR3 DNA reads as TGTGCCAGCAGGAAACCCTCGGGGTTACACGAGCAGTACTTC. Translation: CASRKPSGLHEQYF.

CDR3 sequence (DNA): TGTGCCAGCAGCCTCGGACCGCCGAACACTGAAGCTTTCTTT. Translation gives CASSLGPPNTEAFF. The rearrangement joins TRBV9 to TRBJ1-1; D is undetermined. Germline lookup yields CDR1 SGDLS and CDR2 YYNGEE. V shed 4 bases and J shed 1 base, with 11 bases lying between them. CDR3 length: 14 residues.

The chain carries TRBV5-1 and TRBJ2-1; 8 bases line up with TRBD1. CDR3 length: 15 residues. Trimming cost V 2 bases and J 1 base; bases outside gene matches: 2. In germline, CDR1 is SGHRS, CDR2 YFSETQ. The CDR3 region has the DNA TGCGCCAGCAGCTTCCGACAGGGGTCCTACAATGAGCAGTTCTTC. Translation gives CASSFRQGSYNEQFF.

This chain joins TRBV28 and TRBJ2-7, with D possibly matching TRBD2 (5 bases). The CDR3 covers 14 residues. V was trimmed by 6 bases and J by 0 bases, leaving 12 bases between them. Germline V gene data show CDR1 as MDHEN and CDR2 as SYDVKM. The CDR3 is CASSPGGFSYEQYF. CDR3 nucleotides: TGTGCCAGCAGCCCCGGAGGTTTCTCCTACGAGCAGTACTTC.

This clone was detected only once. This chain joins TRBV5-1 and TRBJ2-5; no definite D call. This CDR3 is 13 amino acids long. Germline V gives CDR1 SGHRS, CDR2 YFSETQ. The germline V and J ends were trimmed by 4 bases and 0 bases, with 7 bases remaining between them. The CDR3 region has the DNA TGCGCCAGCAGCCTCCAAAACCAAGAGACCCAGTACTTC. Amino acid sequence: CASSLQNQETQYF.